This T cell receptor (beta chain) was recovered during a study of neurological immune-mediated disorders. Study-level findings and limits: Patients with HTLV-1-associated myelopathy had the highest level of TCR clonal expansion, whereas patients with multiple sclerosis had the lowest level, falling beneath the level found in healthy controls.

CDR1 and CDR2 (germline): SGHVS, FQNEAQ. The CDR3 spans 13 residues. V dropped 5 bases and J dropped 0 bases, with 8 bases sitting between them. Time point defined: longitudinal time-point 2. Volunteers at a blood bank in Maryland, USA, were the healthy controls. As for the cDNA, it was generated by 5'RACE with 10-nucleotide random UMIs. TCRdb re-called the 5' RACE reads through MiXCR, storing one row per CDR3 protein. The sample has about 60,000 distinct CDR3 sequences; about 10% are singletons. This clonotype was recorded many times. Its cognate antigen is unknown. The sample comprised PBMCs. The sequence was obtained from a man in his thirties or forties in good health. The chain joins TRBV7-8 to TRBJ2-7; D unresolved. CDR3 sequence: CASSGPNSYEQYF. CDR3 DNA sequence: TGTGCCAGCAGCGGACCGAACTCCTACGAGCAGTACTTC.